These 8 T cell receptor beta chains share one sample of origin, sequenced in a study of shared clonotypes between healthy human individuals. TCRdb's copy holds only in-frame clones and misses some; the assay was immunoSEQ multiplex PCR. Among fewer than 500,000 clones listed, 60% to 80% were seen once. Input material: PBMCs. The receptor set was obtained from a woman in her 40s in good health. Some clones in this sample may be carry-over from other donors' samples.

This sequence joins TRBV4-2 and TRBJ2-5; possibly TRBD1 for D (5 bases). CDR1 and CDR2 from the germline V gene are LGHNA and YNFKEQ. The CDR3 length is 15 residues. Trimming took off 0 bases at V and 5 bases at J, with 13 bases between the two ends. CDR3 coding DNA: TGTGCCAGCAGCCAAGATGCAAGGGGTGGGGAGACCCAGTACTTC. This encodes CASSQDARGGETQYF.

The chain combines TRBV19 with TRBJ2-7, with a weak D call TRBD1 (5 bases). This CDR3 region has 15 residues. Trimming took 4 bases from V and 5 from J, leaving 18 bases between them. Per germline, CDR1 LNHDA and CDR2 SQIVND (reference sequence). CDR3 protein: CASSNQDTYSHEQYF. In DNA form, the CDR3 reads TGTGCCAGTAGTAATCAGGACACCTATAGTCACGAGCAGTACTTC.

This chain connects TRBV30 to TRBJ2-5; D gene ambiguous. Trimming pared 4 bases from V and 5 bases from J, leaving 14 bases between. Germline V lookup: CDR1 GTSNPN, CDR2 SVGIG (reference sequence). CDR3 size: 13 residues. In DNA form, the CDR3 reads TGTGCCTGGACGCTAAGACCTAGGGAGACCCAGTACTTC. Encoded protein: CAWTLRPRETQYF.

This clone was counted a few times. The V and J genes are TRBV12-5 and TRBJ2-3; 14 positions match TRBD2. The germline V gene encodes CDR1 LGHNT and CDR2 FRNRAP. The CDR3 is made up of 15 amino acids. Unmatched junction bases numbered 2, after V lost 6 bases and J lost 3 bases. The CDR3 here is CASGGLAGATDTQYF. CDR3 coding DNA: TGTGCTAGTGGGGGACTAGCGGGAGCAACAGATACGCAGTATTTT.

This rearrangement joins TRBV5-8 to TRBJ2-1, with a weak D call TRBD2 (5 bases). Between the trimmed V and J ends, which lost 6 bases and 4 bases, there was a span of 23 bases. Germline-derived CDR1 and CDR2 are SGHTS and YDEGEE. The CDR3 runs to 17 residues. The CDR3 region has the DNA TGTGCCAGCAACCTGGGATATTTGGAGGACCTTTACAATGAGCAGTTCTTC. Amino acid sequence: CASNLGYLEDLYNEQFF. Complete variable domain (other parts from reference TRBV5-8 and TRBJ2-1): EAGVTQSPTHLIKTRGQQATLRCSPISGHTSVYWYQQALGLGLQFLLWYDEGEERNRGNFPPRFSGRQFPNYSSELNVNALELEDSALYLCASNLGYLEDLYNEQFFGPGTRLTVL.

The chain links TRBV2 to TRBJ2-3; D is ambiguous. Per the germline V gene, CDR1 is SNHLY and CDR2 is FYNNEI. The CDR3 contains 12 residues. V was cut by 4 bases and J by 6 bases, with 8 bases left in between. CDR3 in DNA: TGTGCCAGCAGTGCCATTACGGATACGCAGTATTTT. Encoded protein: CASSAITDTQYF.

J is TRBJ2-1 and V is TRBV11-2; D remains ambiguous. Trimming took 6 bases from V and 4 from J, leaving 10 bases between them. Germline CDR1 reads SGHAT; CDR2 reads FQNNGV. This CDR3 is built from 13 residues. The CDR3 loop reads CASRPLGYNEQFF. CDR3 DNA: TGTGCCAGCAGACCCTTAGGGTACAATGAGCAGTTCTTC.

The gene calls are TRBV9 and TRBJ1-1; D not resolved. CDR1 is SGDLS and CDR2 is YYNGEE in the germline V gene. The CDR3 runs 14 residues. Trimming removed 2 bases at V and 0 bases at J, with 8 bases between. CDR3 sequence (DNA): TGTGCCAGCAGCGTGAGTTTCATGAACACTGAAGCTTTCTTT. Amino acid sequence: CASSVSFMNTEAFF. Looking up the rest from reference TRBV9 and TRBJ1-1 gives the full variable domain: DSGVTQTPKHLITATGQRVTLRCSPRSGDLSVYWYQQSLDQGLQFLIQYYNGEERAKGNILERFSAQQFPDLHSELNLSSLELGDSALYFCASSVSFMNTEAFFGQGTRLTVV.